This T cell receptor (beta chain) was retrieved from a study of T cell clones after liver transplantation. TCRdb's table, derived via immunoSEQ multiplex PCR, lists solely in-frame clones and lacks some. The sample records 25,000 to 40,000 clones, around 94% being singletons. The ends lost 2 bases at V and 5 bases at J; junction bases unmatched: 4. The CDR3 totals 14 residues. The V gene's germline CDR1 is SGHDN and CDR2 FVKESK. This sample comprised CD8+ T cells from blood, obtained 12 months after liver transplant. The sequence was collected from a human patient who received a liver transplant. Some of the T cells may derive from the graft donor. The rearrangement uses TRBV14 and TRBJ2-3, with 7 bases aligning to TRBD2. CDR3 sequence reads: CASSQMASGDTQYF. In DNA form, the CDR3 reads TGTGCCAGCAGCCAAATGGCTAGCGGAGATACGCAGTATTTT.